A selection of T cell receptor beta chains follows, all from one sample in a study of blood T cell repertoires in COVID-19. Method: immunoSEQ multiplex PCR; TCRdb's copy keeps in-frame clones and lacks some. The table includes fewer than 300,000 clones, roughly nine tenths detected once. The sequenced sample consisted of peripheral blood. These receptors were obtained from a man aged 55 to 70 who had recovered from COVID-19. Both conserved end residues are part of each CDR3. D genes are given only for firm matches. Clone size, where shown, is once, few, many, or a class for clones that have expanded.

j_gene,v_gene,d_gene,abundance,CDR3aa,CDR3nt
TRBJ1-2,TRBV7-2,TRBD1,-,CASSLGQGGNYGYTF,TGTGCCAGCAGCTTGGGACAGGGAGGTAACTATGGCTACACCTTC
TRBJ1-4,TRBV3-1/TRBV3-2,-,-,CASSTGTSNEKLFF,TGTGCCAGCAGCACAGGGACGTCTAATGAAAAACTGTTTTTT
TRBJ2-1,TRBV11-1,TRBD1,-,CASSLGTGTEGQFF,TGTGCCAGCAGCTTAGGGACAGGGACTGAGGGGCAGTTCTTC
TRBJ1-1,TRBV2,-,-,CASTAGENTEAFF,TGTGCCAGCACGGCAGGCGAGAACACTGAAGCTTTCTTT
TRBJ2-3,TRBV2,TRBD2,-,CASRKRGTTDTQYF,TGTGCCAGCAGGAAGCGGGGAACCACAGATACGCAGTATTTT
TRBJ2-5,TRBV18,-,-,CASSTVRETQYF,TGTGCCAGCTCAACGGTTCGGGAGACCCAGTACTTC
TRBJ2-7,TRBV3-1/TRBV3-2,-,-,CASSQGTRKGTYEQYF,TGTGCCAGCAGCCAAGGTACCAGAAAGGGGACCTACGAGCAGTACTTC
TRBJ2-2,TRBV4-1,-,-,CASSQEIVGRGAGELFF,TGCGCCAGCAGCCAAGAAATAGTCGGCAGGGGAGCCGGGGAGCTGTTTTTT
TRBJ2-2,TRBV19,TRBD1,-,CASSIVGTGHTGELFF,TGTGCCAGTAGTATAGTCGGGACAGGGCACACCGGGGAGCTGTTTTTT
TRBJ2-7,TRBV11-3,TRBD2,-,CASSLGSGGYYEQYF,TGTGCCAGCAGCTTAGGAAGCGGGGGCTACTACGAGCAGTACTTC
TRBJ2-1,TRBV7-9,TRBD2,-,CASRRTSGEYNEQFF,TGTGCCAGCAGACGGACTAGCGGGGAATACAATGAGCAGTTCTTC
TRBJ1-4,TRBV18,-,-,CASSRQQGSNEKLFF,TGTGCCAGCTCAAGACAACAGGGATCTAATGAAAAACTGTTTTTT
TRBJ1-4,TRBV7-9,TRBD1,-,CASSKGQSTNEKLFF,TGTGCCAGCAGCAAGGGACAGTCAACTAATGAAAAACTGTTTTTT
TRBJ2-3,TRBV11-3,TRBD1,-,CASSLGKGAATDTQYF,TGTGCCAGCAGCTTAGGGAAGGGGGCTGCCACAGATACGCAGTATTTT
TRBJ1-5,TRBV7-2,TRBD1,-,CASRGGVGQPQHF,TGTGCCAGTCGAGGGGGCGTAGGGCAGCCCCAGCATTTT
TRBJ2-7,TRBV5-7,-,-,CASSRPADEQYF,TGTGCCAGCAGCCGGCCGGCGGACGAGCAGTACTTC
TRBJ1-1,TRBV19,-,-,CASSIRGGNTEAFF,TGTGCCAGTAGTATAAGGGGAGGAAACACTGAAGCTTTCTTT
TRBJ1-6,TRBV12-3/TRBV12-4,-,-,CASSFGSPLHF,TGTGCCAGCAGTTTTGGCTCACCCCTCCACTTT
TRBJ2-1,TRBV11-3,TRBD2,-,CASSLGAGGPWDEQFF,TGTGCCAGCAGCTTAGGAGCGGGGGGGCCGTGGGATGAGCAGTTCTTC
TRBJ1-1,TRBV9,TRBD1,-,CASSAGQGSEAFF,TGTGCCAGCAGCGCGGGACAGGGGTCTGAAGCTTTCTTT
TRBJ2-5,TRBV6-5,-,once,CASRLQVGQETQYF,TGTGCCAGCAGATTACAGGTGGGTCAAGAGACCCAGTACTTC
TRBJ1-2,TRBV5-4,-,-,CASSLAPGGIYGYTF,TGTGCCAGCAGCTTGGCTCCGGGAGGGATCTATGGCTACACCTTC
TRBJ2-7,TRBV19,-,few,CASSPRKRGEQYF,TGTGCCAGTAGTCCCCGAAAGCGCGGCGAGCAGTACTTC
TRBJ1-6,TRBV7-8,TRBD1,-,CASSPMGQGYSPLHF,TGTGCCAGCAGCCCGATGGGACAGGGCTATTCACCCCTCCACTTT
TRBJ2-3,TRBV5-1,-,-,CASSLEGDSATQYF,TGCGCCAGCAGCTTGGAGGGAGATTCAGCTACGCAGTATTTT
TRBJ2-6,TRBV27,-,-,CASSLWQGSGANVLTF,TGTGCCAGCAGTTTGTGGCAGGGGTCCGGGGCCAACGTCCTGACTTTC
TRBJ2-5,TRBV6-5,TRBD2,-,CASSFGLARDQETQYF,TGTGCCAGCAGTTTCGGACTAGCGCGAGACCAAGAGACCCAGTACTTC
TRBJ1-2,TRBV6-6,-,-,CASSYDTRGYTF,TGTGCCAGCAGTTACGACACCCGTGGCTACACCTTC
TRBJ2-7,TRBV21-1,-,-,CASTRGAGDYEQYF,TGTGCCAGCACCCGGGGGGCAGGGGACTACGAGCAGTACTTC
TRBJ2-3,TRBV11-3,-,-,CASSVQDTDTQYF,TGTGCCAGCAGCGTACAAGACACAGATACGCAGTATTTT
TRBJ2-7,TRBV27,TRBD2,-,CASSPIWMGRVSYEQYF,TGTGCCAGCAGTCCCATCTGGATGGGGAGGGTCTCCTACGAGCAGTACTTC
TRBJ1-3,TRBV10-1,-,-,CASSDRSSGNTIYF,TGCGCCAGCAGTGACAGAAGCTCTGGAAACACCATATATTTT